One sample yielded the 12 T cell receptor beta chains listed below, sequenced in a study of identifying expanded T cells in peripheral blood. Here immunoSEQ multiplex PCR was the method, and the copy in TCRdb shows in-frame clones only, minus some. The table shows approximately 97,000 clones, with about 87% occurring only once. The specimen was blood. These TCRs come from a person aged 18 to 70 in good health.

This chain joins TRBV18 and TRBJ1-1, with 7 bases aligning to TRBD1. Germline CDR1 and CDR2: KGHSH and LQKENI. After removal of 4 bases from V and 3 bases from J, the junction contained 2 bases not matched to a gene. The CDR3 consists of 13 residues. CDR3: CASSQGADTEAFF. The CDR3 nucleotides read TGTGCCAGCTCACAGGGGGCGGACACTGAAGCTTTCTTT.

The chain is built from TRBV29-1 and TRBJ2-7; D gene ambiguous. V dropped 4 bases and J dropped 3 bases, with 13 bases sitting between them. This CDR3 comprises 13 residues. Germline V gene sequence: CDR1 SQVTM, CDR2 ANQGSEA. CDR3 loop: CSVVLSRDYEQYF. As DNA, the CDR3 is TGCAGCGTTGTCCTCTCAAGAGACTACGAGCAGTACTTC.

The chain joins TRBV7-2 to TRBJ2-1; a weak D match, TRBD1 (6 bases). The CDR3 has 14 amino acids. The germline V gene has CDR1 SGHTA and CDR2 FQGNSA. Trimming pared 3 bases from V and 8 bases from J, leaving 14 bases between. The CDR3 DNA reads as TGTGCCAGCAGCTTTTCCTCACAGGGTCATGAGCAGTTCTTC. Translated, it gives CASSFSSQGHEQFF.

The chain carries TRBV5-4 and TRBJ1-2; 8 nucleotides line up with TRBD1. The CDR3 loop spans 14 amino acids. CDR1 and CDR2 (germline): SGHNT, YYREEE (reference sequence). V gave up 0 bases and J gave up 5 bases; unmatched junction bases: 3. This chain's CDR3 is CASSLGTGLYGYTF. The CDR3 nucleotides are TGTGCCAGCAGCTTGGGGACAGGGTTGTATGGCTACACCTTC. Looking up the rest from reference TRBV5-4 and TRBJ1-2 gives the full variable domain: ETGVTQSPTHLIKTRGQQVTLRCSSQSGHNTVSWYQQALGQGPQFIFQYYREEENGRGNFPPRFSGLQFPNYSSELNVNALELDDSALYLCASSLGTGLYGYTFGSGTRLTVV.

This chain joins TRBV10-3 and TRBJ2-7, with D possibly being TRBD1 or TRBD2 (5 bases each). CDR1 is ENHRY, CDR2 SYGVKD, per germline. V gave up 2 bases and J gave up 2 bases, with 13 bases separating them. The CDR3 runs to 15 residues. CDR3 in DNA: TGTGCCATCAGTGAGGGTCTGGGGGTCCCCTACGAGCAGTACTTC. Translation: CAISEGLGVPYEQYF.

The rearrangement uses TRBV27 and TRBJ2-7; perhaps D is TRBD1 or TRBD2 (5 bases each). There are 15 residues in the CDR3. The germline V gene has CDR1 MNHEY and CDR2 SMNVEV (reference sequence). V was clipped by 0 bases and J by 0 bases, with 9 bases between them. In DNA form, the CDR3 reads TGTGCCAGCAGTTTATCGTCCGGGACCTCCTACGAGCAGTACTTC. This translates into CASSLSSGTSYEQYF.

V usage is TRBV30 and J usage is TRBJ1-3; D is unclear. V was shortened by 0 bases and J by 0 bases, with 6 bases between the two germline ends. The CDR3 totals 14 residues. CDR1 and CDR2 (germline): GTSNPN, SVGIG (reference sequence). In DNA form, the CDR3 reads TGTGCCTGGAGTGTCAGCTACTCTGGAAACACCATATATTTT. Its protein is CAWSVSYSGNTIYF.

The chain carries TRBV28 and TRBJ2-1, with 14 positions matching TRBD2. Unmatched junction bases numbered 2, after V lost 6 bases and J lost 7 bases. There are 14 residues in the CDR3. CDR1 is MDHEN and CDR2 is SYDVKM in the germline V gene. The CDR3 sequence: CASSRTSGRNEQFF. CDR3 DNA: TGTGCCAGCAGCCGGACTAGCGGGAGGAATGAGCAGTTCTTC. Supplemented by reference TRBV28 and TRBJ2-1, the full variable domain reads DVKVTQSSRYLVKRTGEKVFLECVQDMDHENMFWYRQDPGLGLRLIYFSYDVKMKEKGDIPEGYSVSREKKERFSLILESASTNQTSMYLCASSRTSGRNEQFFGPGTRLTVL.

The chain couples TRBV7-9 to TRBJ2-1, with 13 bases identical to TRBD2. With 6 bases clipped from V and 7 bases from J, the junction kept 12 bases outside the gene matches. The CDR3 spans 17 residues. Germline V gene sequence: CDR1 SEHNR, CDR2 FQNEAQ (reference sequence). Written as DNA, the CDR3 is TGTGCCAGCAGACCCAGAGCCGGGACTAGCGGGGTGAATGAGCAGTTCTTC. Translation: CASRPRAGTSGVNEQFF.

This clone was counted between two and nine times. The chain has TRBV7-2 and TRBJ2-7, with TRBD2 matching over 11 bases. Trimming removed 4 bases from V and 6 bases from J; junction bases left unmatched: 14. The CDR3 has 17 residues. CDR1 and CDR2 from the germline V gene are SGHTA and FQGNSA. The CDR3: CASSWDHSGGASGEQYF. For the CDR3, the DNA is TGTGCCAGCAGCTGGGATCATAGCGGGGGGGCCTCGGGCGAGCAGTACTTC.

The V gene is TRBV10-2, the J gene TRBJ2-7, with 7 nucleotides matching TRBD1. The CDR3 loop spans 14 amino acids. The germline V gene encodes CDR1 WSHSY and CDR2 SAAADI. With V trimmed by 2 bases and J by 4 bases, 5 bases remained unmatched. CDR3 in amino acids: CASSEGQGDYEQYF. The CDR3, as DNA: TGCGCCAGCAGTGAGGGGCAGGGGGATTACGAGCAGTACTTC.

The V call is TRBV9, the J call TRBJ2-5, with D possibly matching TRBD1 (6 bases). Trimming took 1 base from V and 10 from J, leaving 17 bases between them. The CDR3 is 14 amino acids. The V gene's germline CDR1 is SGDLS and CDR2 YYNGEE. CDR3 protein: CASSVLPGQNSQYF. The CDR3 DNA is TGTGCCAGCAGCGTATTACCGGGACAAAATAGCCAGTACTTC.